The sequence of this TCR beta chain was determined in a study of blood T cells in healthy people across ages. The CDR3 consists of 19 residues. The V gene's germline CDR1 is MDHEN and CDR2 SYDVKM. Unmatched junction bases numbered 11, after V lost 5 bases and J lost 0 bases. A J-beta primer mix and a sample-barcoded 5' primer were used in a second PCR of about 7 to 12 cycles. Each cDNA was tagged by a template-switch adaptor containing 12 random nucleotides. TCRdb re-called the 5' RACE reads through MiXCR, storing one row per CDR3 protein. The sample lists 1.8 million or so distinct CDR3 sequences; about 39% were seen once. General study results and limits: Unsorted PBMC material precluded a definitive naive versus antigen-experienced comparison. Estimated diversity across one million T cells was deemed an underestimate.

Turning to this clonotype: Its antigen is unidentified.

Every donor provided around 9.3 milliliters of peripheral blood. This TCR was sampled from a human donor in good health. The chain joins TRBV28 to TRBJ2-3, with TRBD2 matching over 13 bases. Sequenced material: blood. The CDR3 protein is CASSPPGLAGLSSTDTQYF. The CDR3 DNA reads as TGTGCCAGCAGTCCTCCGGGACTAGCGGGGTTATCTAGCACAGATACGCAGTATTTT.